Here is one TCR beta chain with its context. Its antigen remains unidentified. Primers: 60 Vbeta forward and 13 Jbeta reverse. TCRdb's table, derived via immunoSEQ multiplex PCR, lists solely in-frame clones and lacks some. The table shows roughly 98,000 clones, with 62% occurring only once. This specimen comes from a study of cytomegalovirus exposure and HLA in healthy donors. Across the whole study: HLA-typed donors were the source of about 85 million unique TCRs, which an early data release held.

Per germline, CDR1 SGDLS and CDR2 YYNGEE. Trimming removed 0 bases from V and 3 bases from J; junction bases left unmatched: 6. The CDR3 covers 16 residues. General study points: Reportedly, HLA-A and HLA-B alleles of most subjects were accurately predicted from TCR beta. Across donors, sequencing depth was assumed by presence/absence analyses to be roughly uniform.

The sequence came from a woman in her thirties in good health and CMV-seropositive. The chain uses TRBV9 and TRBJ2-3; 8 bases fit TRBD1. Sequences were obtained from PBMCs. The CDR3 DNA reads TGTGCCAGCAGCGTAGCCTGGACAGGGAGTACAGATACGCAGTATTTT. This sequence encodes CASSVAWTGSTDTQYF.